This is a list of T cell receptor beta chains from one sample in a study of blood T cells in healthy people across ages. MiXCR was run by TCRdb on the 5' RACE reads, yielding one entry per CDR3 protein. Counted here are roughly 680,000 distinct CDR3 sequences, roughly half occurring once; the ten biggest clones make up around an eighth. Sequenced sample: blood. Every receptor here comes from a woman older than 75 in good health. Each CDR3 is given with its conserved first and last residue. A D gene is named only where the DNA matches it firmly. Clone size, where shown, is once, few, many, or a class for clones that have expanded.

D	size	V	J	CDR3	DNA
.	many	TRBV24-1	TRBJ2-3	CATSVTTRADTQYF	TGTGCCACCTCCGTCACCACCAGGGCAGATACGCAGTATTTT
.	.	TRBV4-1	TRBJ2-3	CASSQGGRRGTDTQYF	TGCGCCAGCAGCCAAGGTGGTCGGCGGGGCACAGATACGCAGTATTTT
.	.	TRBV2	TRBJ2-7	CASSEFKNYEQYF	TGTGCCAGCAGTGAATTCAAGAACTACGAGCAGTACTTC
.	many	TRBV3-1	TRBJ2-7	CASTLGRGNYEQYF	TGTGCCAGCACCCTTGGTCGCGGGAACTACGAGCAGTACTTC
.	.	TRBV7-3	TRBJ1-1	CASRKSHSNTEAFF	TGTGCCAGCAGAAAGAGCCACTCGAACACTGAAGCTTTCTTT
.	few	TRBV19	TRBJ1-6	CASSIDISGGNSPLHF	TGTGCCAGTAGTATTGACATCAGTGGGGGGAATTCACCCCTCCACTTT
.	.	TRBV27	TRBJ1-2	CASSLNTDYGYTF	TGTGCCAGCAGTCTCAATACCGACTATGGCTACACCTTC
TRBD2	.	TRBV4-1	TRBJ2-7	CASSHDGLAGGAYEQYF	TGCGCCAGCAGCCACGACGGACTAGCGGGAGGGGCCTACGAGCAGTACTTC
.	.	TRBV2	TRBJ1-1	CASRDRMNTEAFF	TGTGCCAGCAGGGACCGAATGAACACTGAAGCTTTCTTT
TRBD1	many	TRBV28	TRBJ2-5	CASSFGQGLTYF	TGTGCCAGCAGTTTTGGACAGGGCCTTACGTACTTC
TRBD2	.	TRBV20-1	TRBJ2-3	CSAGGDSSTDTQYF	TGCAGTGCTGGGGGGGACTCAAGCACAGATACGCAGTATTTT
.	once	TRBV6-1	TRBJ2-4	CASAGLSLAKSIQYF	TGTGCCAGCGCGGGACTTTCACTAGCCAAAAGCATTCAGTACTTC
.	.	TRBV6-2/TRBV6-3	TRBJ1-1	CASSYLGLTEAFF	TGTGCCAGCAGTTACCTTGGACTCACTGAAGCTTTCTTT
.	many	TRBV27	TRBJ2-1	CASSLSGRNEQFF	TGTGCCAGCAGTTTATCGGGGCGGAATGAGCAGTTCTTC
TRBD1	many	TRBV20-1	TRBJ2-5	CSALDRQETQYF	TGCAGTGCCCTGGACAGGCAAGAGACCCAGTACTTC
.	many	TRBV9	TRBJ2-2	CASSDRGLGELFF	TGTGCCAGCAGTGACCGGGGGCTGGGGGAGCTGTTTTTT
.	many	TRBV6-5	TRBJ2-1	CASSYGPLNEQFF	TGTGCCAGCAGTTACGGGCCTCTCAATGAGCAGTTCTTC